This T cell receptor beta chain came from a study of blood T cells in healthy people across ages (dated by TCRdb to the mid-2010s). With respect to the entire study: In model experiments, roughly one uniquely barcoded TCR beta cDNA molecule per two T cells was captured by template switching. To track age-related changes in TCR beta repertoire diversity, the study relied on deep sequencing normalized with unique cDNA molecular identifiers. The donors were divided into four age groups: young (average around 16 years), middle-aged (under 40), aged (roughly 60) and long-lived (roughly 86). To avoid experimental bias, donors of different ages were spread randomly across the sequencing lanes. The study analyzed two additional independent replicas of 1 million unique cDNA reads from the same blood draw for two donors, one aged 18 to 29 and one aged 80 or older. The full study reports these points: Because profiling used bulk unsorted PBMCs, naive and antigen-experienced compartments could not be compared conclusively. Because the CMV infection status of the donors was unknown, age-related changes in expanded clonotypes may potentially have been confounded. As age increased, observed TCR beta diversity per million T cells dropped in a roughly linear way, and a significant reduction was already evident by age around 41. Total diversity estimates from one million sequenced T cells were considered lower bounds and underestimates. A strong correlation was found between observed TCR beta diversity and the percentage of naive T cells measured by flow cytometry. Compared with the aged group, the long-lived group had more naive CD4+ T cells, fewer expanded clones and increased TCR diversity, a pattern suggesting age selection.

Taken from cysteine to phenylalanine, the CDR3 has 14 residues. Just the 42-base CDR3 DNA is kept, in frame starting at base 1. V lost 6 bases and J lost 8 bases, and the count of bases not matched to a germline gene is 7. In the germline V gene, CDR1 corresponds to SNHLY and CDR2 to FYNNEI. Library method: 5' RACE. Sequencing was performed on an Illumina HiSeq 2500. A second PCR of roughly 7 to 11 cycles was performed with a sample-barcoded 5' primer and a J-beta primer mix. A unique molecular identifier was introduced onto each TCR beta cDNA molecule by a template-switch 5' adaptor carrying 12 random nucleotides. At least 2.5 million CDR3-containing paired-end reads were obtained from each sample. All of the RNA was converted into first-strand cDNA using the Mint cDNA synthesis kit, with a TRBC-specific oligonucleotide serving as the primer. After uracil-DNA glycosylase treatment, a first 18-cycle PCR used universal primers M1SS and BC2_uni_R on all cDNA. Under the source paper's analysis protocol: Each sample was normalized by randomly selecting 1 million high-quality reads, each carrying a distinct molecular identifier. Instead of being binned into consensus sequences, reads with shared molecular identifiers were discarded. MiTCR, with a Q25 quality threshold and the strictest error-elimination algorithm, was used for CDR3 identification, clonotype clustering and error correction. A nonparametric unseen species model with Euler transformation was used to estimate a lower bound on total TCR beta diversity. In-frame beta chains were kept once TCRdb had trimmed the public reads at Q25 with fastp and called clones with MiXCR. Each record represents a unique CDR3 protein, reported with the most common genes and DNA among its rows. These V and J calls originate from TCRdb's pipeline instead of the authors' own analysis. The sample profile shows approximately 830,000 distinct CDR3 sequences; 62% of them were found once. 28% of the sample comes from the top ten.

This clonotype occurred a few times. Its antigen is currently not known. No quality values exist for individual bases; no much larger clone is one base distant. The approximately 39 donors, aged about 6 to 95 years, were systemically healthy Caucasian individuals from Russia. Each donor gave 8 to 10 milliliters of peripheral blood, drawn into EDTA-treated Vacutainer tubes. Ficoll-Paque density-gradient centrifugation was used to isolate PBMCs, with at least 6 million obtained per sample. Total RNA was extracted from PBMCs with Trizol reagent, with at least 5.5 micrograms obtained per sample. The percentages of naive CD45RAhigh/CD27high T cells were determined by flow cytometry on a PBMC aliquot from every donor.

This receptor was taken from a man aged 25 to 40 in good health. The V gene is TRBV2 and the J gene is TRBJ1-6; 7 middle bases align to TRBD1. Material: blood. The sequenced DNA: TGTGCCAGCAGCTGGGGGACAGAAGATTCACCCCTCCACTTT. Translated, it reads CASSWGTEDSPLHF.